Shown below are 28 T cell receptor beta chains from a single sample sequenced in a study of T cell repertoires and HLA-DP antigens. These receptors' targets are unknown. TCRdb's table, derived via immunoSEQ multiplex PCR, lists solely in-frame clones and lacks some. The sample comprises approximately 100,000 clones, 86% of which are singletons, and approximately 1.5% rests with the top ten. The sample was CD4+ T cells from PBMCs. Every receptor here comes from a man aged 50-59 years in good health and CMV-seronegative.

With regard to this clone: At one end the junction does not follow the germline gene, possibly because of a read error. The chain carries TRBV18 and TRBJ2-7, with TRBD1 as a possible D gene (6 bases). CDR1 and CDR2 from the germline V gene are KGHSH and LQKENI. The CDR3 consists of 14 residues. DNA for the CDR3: TGTGCCAGCTCACCAACAGGGAGCTCCCACGAGCAGTACTTC. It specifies CASSPTGSSHEQYF. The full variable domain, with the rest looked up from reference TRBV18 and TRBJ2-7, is NAGVMQNPRHLVRRRGQEARLRCSPMKGHSHVYWYRQLPEEGLKFMVYLQKENIIDESGMPKERFSAEFPKEGPSILRIQQVVRGDSAAYFCASSPTGSSHEQYFGPGTRLTVT.

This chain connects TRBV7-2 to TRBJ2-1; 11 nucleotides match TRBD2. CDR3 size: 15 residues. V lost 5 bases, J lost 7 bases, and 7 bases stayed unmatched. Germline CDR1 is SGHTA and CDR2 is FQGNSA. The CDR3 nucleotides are TGTGCCAGCAGCAACCGACTAGCGGGGAAGAATGAGCAGTTCTTC. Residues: CASSNRLAGKNEQFF. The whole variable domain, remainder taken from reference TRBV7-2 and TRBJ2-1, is GAGVSQSPSNKVTEKGKDVELRCDPISGHTALYWYRQSLGQGLEFLIYFQGNSAPDKSGLPSDRFSAERTGGSVSTLTIQRTQQEDSAVYLCASSNRLAGKNEQFFGPGTRLTVL.

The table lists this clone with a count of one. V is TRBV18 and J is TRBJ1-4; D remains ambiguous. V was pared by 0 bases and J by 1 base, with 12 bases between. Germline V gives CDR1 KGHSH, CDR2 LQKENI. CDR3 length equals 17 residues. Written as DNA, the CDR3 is TGTGCCAGCTCACCACCACAAAGAATGGGAACTAATGAAAAACTGTTTTTT. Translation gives CASSPPQRMGTNEKLFF.

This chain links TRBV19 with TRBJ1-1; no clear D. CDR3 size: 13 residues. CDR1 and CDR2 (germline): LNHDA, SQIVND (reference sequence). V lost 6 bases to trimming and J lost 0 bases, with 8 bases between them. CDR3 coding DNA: TGTGCCAGTAGGTCACAGATGAACACTGAAGCTTTCTTT. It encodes CASRSQMNTEAFF.

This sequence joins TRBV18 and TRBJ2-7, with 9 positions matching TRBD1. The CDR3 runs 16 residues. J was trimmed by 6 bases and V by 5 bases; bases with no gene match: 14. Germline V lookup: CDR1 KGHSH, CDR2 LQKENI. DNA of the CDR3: TGTGCCAGCTCAGCAATGACCGGGACAGGGAAGGGCGAGCAGTACTTC. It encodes CASSAMTGTGKGEQYF.

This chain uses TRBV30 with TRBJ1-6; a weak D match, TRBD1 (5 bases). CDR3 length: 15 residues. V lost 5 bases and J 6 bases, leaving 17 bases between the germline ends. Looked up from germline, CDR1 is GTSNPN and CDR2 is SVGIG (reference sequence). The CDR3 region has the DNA TGTGCCTGGCTCCCCAGGGCCGCACTTAATTCACCCCTCCACTTT. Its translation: CAWLPRAALNSPLHF. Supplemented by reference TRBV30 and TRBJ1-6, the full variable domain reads SQTIHQWPATLVQPVGSPLSLECTVEGTSNPNLYWYRQAAGRGLQLLFYSVGIGQISSEVPQNLSASRPQDRQFILSSKKLLLSDSGFYLCAWLPRAALNSPLHFGNGTRLTVT.

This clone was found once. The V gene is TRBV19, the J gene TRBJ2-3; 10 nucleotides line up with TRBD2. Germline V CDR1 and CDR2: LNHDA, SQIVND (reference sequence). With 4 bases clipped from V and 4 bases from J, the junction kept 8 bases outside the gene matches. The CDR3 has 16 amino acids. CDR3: CASSSWTSGFSDTQYF. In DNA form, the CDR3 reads TGTGCCAGTAGTAGCTGGACTAGCGGCTTCTCAGATACGCAGTATTTT.

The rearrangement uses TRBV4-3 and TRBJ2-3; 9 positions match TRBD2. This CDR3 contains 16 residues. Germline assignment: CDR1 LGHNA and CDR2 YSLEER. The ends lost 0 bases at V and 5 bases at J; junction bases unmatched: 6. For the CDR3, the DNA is TGCGCCAGCAGCCAAGATACGGCTAGCGGGAAAGATACGCAGTATTTT. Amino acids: CASSQDTASGKDTQYF.

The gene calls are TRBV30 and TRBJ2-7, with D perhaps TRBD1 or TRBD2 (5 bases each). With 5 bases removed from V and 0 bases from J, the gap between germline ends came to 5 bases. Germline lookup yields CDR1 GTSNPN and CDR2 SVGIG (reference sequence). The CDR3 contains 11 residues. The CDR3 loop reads CAWGGSYEQYF. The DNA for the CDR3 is TGTGCCTGGGGGGGCTCCTACGAGCAGTACTTC.

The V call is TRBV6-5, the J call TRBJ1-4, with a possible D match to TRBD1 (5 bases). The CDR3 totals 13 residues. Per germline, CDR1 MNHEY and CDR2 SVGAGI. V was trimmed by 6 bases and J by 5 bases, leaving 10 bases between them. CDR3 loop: CASRRGANEKLFF. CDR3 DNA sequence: TGTGCCAGCAGAAGAGGGGCGAATGAAAAACTGTTTTTT.

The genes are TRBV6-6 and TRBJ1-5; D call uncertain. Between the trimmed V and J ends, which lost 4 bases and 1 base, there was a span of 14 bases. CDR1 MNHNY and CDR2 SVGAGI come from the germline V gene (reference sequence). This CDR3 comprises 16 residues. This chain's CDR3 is CASSFKSTGSNQPQHF. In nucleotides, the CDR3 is TGTGCCAGCAGTTTTAAAAGCACGGGGAGCAATCAGCCCCAGCATTTT.

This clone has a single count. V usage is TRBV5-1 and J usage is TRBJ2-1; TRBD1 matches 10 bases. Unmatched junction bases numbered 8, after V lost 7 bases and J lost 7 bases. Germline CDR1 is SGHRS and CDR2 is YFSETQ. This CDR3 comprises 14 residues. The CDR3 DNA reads TGCGCCAGCGTCCGGGACAGGGGTAGGAATGAGCAGTTCTTC. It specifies CASVRDRGRNEQFF.

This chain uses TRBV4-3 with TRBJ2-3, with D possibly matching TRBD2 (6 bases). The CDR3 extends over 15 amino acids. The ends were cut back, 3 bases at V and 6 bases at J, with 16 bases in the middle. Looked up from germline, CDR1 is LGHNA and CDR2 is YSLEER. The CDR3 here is CASSHDGVAEDTQYF. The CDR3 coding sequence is TGCGCCAGCAGCCACGATGGGGTAGCGGAGGATACGCAGTATTTT.

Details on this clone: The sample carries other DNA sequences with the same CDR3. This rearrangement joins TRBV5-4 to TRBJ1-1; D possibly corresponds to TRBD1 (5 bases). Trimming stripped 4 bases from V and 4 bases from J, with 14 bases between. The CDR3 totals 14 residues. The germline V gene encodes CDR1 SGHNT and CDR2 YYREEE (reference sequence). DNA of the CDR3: TGTGCCAGCAGCCCTGGGGGAAGTGGCACTGAAGCTTTCTTT. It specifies CASSPGGSGTEAFF.

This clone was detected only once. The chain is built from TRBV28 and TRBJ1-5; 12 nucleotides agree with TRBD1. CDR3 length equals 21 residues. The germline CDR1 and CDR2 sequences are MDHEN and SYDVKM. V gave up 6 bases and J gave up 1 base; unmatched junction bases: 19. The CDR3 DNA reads TGTGCCAGCAGCCTCTGGGCCGGGACAGGGGGCTCACGGGGCAGCAATCAGCCCCAGCATTTT. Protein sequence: CASSLWAGTGGSRGSNQPQHF.

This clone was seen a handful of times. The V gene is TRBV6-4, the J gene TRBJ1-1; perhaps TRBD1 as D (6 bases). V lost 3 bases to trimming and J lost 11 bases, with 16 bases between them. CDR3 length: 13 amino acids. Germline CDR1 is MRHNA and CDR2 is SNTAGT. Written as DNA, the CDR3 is TGTGCCAGCAGTGAAACCCTTCAGGGGCGGGCTTTCTTT. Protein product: CASSETLQGRAFF.

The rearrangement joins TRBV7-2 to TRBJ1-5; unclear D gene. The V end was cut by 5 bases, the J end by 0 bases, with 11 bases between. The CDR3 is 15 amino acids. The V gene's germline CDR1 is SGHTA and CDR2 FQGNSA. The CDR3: CASSPVANSNQPQHF. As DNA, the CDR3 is TGTGCCAGCAGCCCTGTGGCTAATAGCAATCAGCCCCAGCATTTT.

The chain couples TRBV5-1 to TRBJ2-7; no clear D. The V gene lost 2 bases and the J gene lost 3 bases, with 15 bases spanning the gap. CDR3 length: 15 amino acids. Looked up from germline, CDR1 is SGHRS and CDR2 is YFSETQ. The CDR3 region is CASSLNIQKYYEQYF. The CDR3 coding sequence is TGCGCCAGCAGCTTAAACATACAGAAATACTACGAGCAGTACTTC.

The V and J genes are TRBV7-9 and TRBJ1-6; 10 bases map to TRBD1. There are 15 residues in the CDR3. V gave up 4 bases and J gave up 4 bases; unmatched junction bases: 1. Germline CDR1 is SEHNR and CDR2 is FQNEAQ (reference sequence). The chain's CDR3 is CASSWGQGYNSPLHF. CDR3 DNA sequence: TGTGCCAGCAGCTGGGGACAGGGGTATAATTCACCCCTCCACTTT. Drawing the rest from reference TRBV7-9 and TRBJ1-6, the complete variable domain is DTGVSQNPRHKITKRGQNVTFRCDPISEHNRLYWYRQTLGQGPEFLTYFQNEAQLEKSRLLSDRFSAERPKGSFSTLEIQRTEQGDSAMYLCASSWGQGYNSPLHFGNGTRLTVT.

The DNA of the CDR3 is TGTGCCAGCAGCGCCTCGCCTCGGGGCGCTGAAGCTTTCTTT. The encoded protein is CASSASPRGAEAFF. The V gene is TRBV7-2, the J gene TRBJ1-1, with D possibly TRBD1 on 5 matching bases. CDR1 is SGHTA, CDR2 FQGNSA, per germline. V was shortened by 5 bases and J by 6 bases, with 16 bases between the two germline ends. The CDR3 is 14 residues long.

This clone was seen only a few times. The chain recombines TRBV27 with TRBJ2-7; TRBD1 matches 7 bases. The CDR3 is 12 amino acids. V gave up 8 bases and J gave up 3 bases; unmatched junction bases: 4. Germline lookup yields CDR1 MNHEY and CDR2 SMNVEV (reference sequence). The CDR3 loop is CASSHRGYEQYF. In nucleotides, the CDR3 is TGTGCCAGCTCGCACAGGGGCTACGAGCAGTACTTC.

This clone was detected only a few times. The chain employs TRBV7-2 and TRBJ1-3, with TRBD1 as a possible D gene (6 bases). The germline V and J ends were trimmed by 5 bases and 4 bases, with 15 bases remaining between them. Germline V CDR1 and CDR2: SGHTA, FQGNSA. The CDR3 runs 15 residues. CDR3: CASSIGGAGGNTIYF. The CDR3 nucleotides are TGTGCCAGCAGCATAGGGGGGGCAGGAGGAAACACCATATATTTT.

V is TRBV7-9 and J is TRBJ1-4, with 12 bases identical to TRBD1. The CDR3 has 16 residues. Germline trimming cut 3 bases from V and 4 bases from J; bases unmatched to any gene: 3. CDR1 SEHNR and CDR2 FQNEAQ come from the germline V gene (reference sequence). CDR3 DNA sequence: TGTGCCAGCAGCTTGGGACAGGGGGCTCTTAATGAAAAACTGTTTTTT. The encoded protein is CASSLGQGALNEKLFF.

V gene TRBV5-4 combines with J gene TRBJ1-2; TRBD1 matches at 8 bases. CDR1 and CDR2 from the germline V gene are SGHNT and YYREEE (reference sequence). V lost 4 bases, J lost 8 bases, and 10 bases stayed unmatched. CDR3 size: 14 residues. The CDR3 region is CASSPGQGRAGYTF. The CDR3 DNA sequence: TGTGCCAGCAGCCCCGGACAGGGAAGGGCGGGCTACACCTTC.

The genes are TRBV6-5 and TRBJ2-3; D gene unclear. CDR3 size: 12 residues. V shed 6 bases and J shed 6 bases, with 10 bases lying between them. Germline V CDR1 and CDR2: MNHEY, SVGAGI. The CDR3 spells CASSRLGDTQYF. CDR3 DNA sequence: TGTGCCAGCAGCCGACTCGGGGATACGCAGTATTTT.

The DNA for the CDR3 is TGTGCCAGCTCACCGCCGGGGCGGGGCAACACTGAAGCTTTCTTT. It encodes CASSPPGRGNTEAFF. J is TRBJ1-1 and V is TRBV18, with D possibly being TRBD1 (5 bases). The V end lost 3 bases, the J end lost 2 bases, and 13 bases lay between the germline ends. Germline V gives CDR1 KGHSH, CDR2 LQKENI. This CDR3 is 15 amino acids long. Using reference TRBV18 and TRBJ1-1 for the parts outside the CDR3, the full variable domain is NAGVMQNPRHLVRRRGQEARLRCSPMKGHSHVYWYRQLPEEGLKFMVYLQKENIIDESGMPKERFSAEFPKEGPSILRIQQVVRGDSAAYFCASSPPGRGNTEAFFGQGTRLTVV.

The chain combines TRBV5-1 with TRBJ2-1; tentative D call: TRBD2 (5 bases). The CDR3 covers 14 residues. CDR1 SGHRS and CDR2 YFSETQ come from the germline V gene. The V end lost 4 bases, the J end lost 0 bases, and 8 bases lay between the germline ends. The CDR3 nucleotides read TGCGCCAGCAGCCTGGACTCCTCCTACAATGAGCAGTTCTTC. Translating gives CASSLDSSYNEQFF.

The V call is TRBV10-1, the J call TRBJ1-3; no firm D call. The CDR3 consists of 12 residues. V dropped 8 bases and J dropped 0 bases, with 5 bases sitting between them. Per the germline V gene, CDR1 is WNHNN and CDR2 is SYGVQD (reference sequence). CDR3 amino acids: CASGSSGNTIYF. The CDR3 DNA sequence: TGCGCCAGCGGCAGCTCTGGAAACACCATATATTTT.